Included here is one T cell receptor (beta chain) sequence, with context. Profiled with immunoSEQ multiplex PCR; TCRdb holds only in-frame clones, not every one. Among around 80,000 clones listed, roughly 96% were seen once. Germline trimming cut 2 bases from V and 4 bases from J; bases unmatched to any gene: 7. CDR1 and CDR2 (germline): SSHAT, FNYEAQ (reference sequence). This CDR3 is 15 amino acids long. This entry comes from a study of T cell changes during pregnancy in multiple sclerosis. The material sequenced was peripheral blood, taken in the second trimester of pregnancy. The clonotype was recovered from a female donor with multiple sclerosis, enrolled in a pregnancy study. The chain carries TRBV7-7 and TRBJ2-7, with 8 bases that match TRBD1. CDR3 DNA sequence: TGTGCCAGCAGCTTAAGGCAGGGGGCCCCATACGAGCAGTACTTC. Its translation is CASSLRQGAPYEQYF.